The sequence of this T cell receptor (beta chain) was determined in a study of molecular identifiers for immune sequencing clone quantification. General study results and limits: Researchers reportedly could pick up spiked Jurkat TCR RNA from one cell mixed into some 1 million naive cells.

As CD8+CD4-CCR7+CD45RA+ cells, naive CD8 T cells were sorted. V shed 6 bases and J shed 8 bases, with 20 bases lying between them. Germline V gene lookup returns CDR1 MNHEY and CDR2 SMNVEV (reference sequence). The CDR3 length is 15 residues. This clonotype was seen at least ten times. Its antigen is not identified. MiXCR, applied by TCRdb to the PCR reads, yields one record per CDR3 protein. The top ten clones hold roughly 0.85% of a sample with about 640,000 distinct CDR3 sequences, 15% to 20% of them seen once. This rearrangement joins TRBV27 to TRBJ2-1; D is unresolved. The material sequenced was naive CD8+ T cells from blood, with Jurkat cell RNA spiked in. Described subset: FACS-sorted CD8+CD4-CCR7+CD45RA+ naive T cells. This TCR was sampled from a human donor in good health. Some libraries in this study had Jurkat cell RNA spiked in. The CDR3 coding sequence is TGTGCCAGCAGGCGATCGGTCCCTGGGGTCCATGAGCAGTTCTTC. This gives the protein CASRRSVPGVHEQFF.